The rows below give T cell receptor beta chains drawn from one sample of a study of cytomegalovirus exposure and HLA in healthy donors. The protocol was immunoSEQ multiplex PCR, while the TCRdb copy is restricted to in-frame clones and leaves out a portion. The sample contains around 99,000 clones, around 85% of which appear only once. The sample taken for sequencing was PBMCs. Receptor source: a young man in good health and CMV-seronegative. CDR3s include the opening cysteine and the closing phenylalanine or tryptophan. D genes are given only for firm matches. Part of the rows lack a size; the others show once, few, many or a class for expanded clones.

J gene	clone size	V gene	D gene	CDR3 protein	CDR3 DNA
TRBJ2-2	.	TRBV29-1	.	CSVEAVRGSGELFF	TGCAGCGTTGAGGCGGTCCGGGGGTCCGGGGAGCTGTTTTTT
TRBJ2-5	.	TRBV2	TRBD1	CASSGWDRGQETQYF	TGTGCCAGCAGTGGGTGGGACAGGGGACAAGAGACCCAGTACTTC
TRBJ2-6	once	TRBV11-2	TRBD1	CASSLTGQLVSGANVLTF	TGTGCCAGCAGCCTCACGGGACAGCTAGTCTCTGGGGCCAACGTCCTGACTTTC
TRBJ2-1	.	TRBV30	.	CAWSVRDNEQFF	TGTGCCTGGAGTGTACGGGACAATGAGCAGTTCTTC
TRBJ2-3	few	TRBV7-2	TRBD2	CASSLGMGGGSSTDTQYF	TGTGCCAGCAGCTTAGGCATGGGCGGGGGATCTAGCACAGATACGCAGTATTTT
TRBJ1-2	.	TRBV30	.	CAWRRGLLRHGYTF	TGTGCCTGGAGGAGGGGACTCCTCCGTCATGGCTACACCTTC
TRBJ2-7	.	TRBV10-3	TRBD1	CATKGGQVYEQYF	TGTGCCACCAAGGGGGGACAGGTCTACGAGCAGTACTTC
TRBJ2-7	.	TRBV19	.	CASSRTGYEQYF	TGTGCCAGTAGCAGGACTGGCTACGAGCAGTACTTC
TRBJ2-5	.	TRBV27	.	CASSPYGTQYF	TGTGCCAGCAGTCCCTACGGGACCCAGTACTTC
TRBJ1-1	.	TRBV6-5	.	CASSYAPGTEAFF	TGTGCCAGCAGTTACGCCCCGGGCACTGAAGCTTTCTTT
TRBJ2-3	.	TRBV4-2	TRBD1	CASSQDRTGVAYF	TGTGCCAGCAGCCAAGATAGGACAGGGGTTGCGTATTTT
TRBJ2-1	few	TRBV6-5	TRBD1	CASRRPGQGWNEQFF	TGTGCCAGCAGAAGACCGGGACAGGGATGGAATGAGCAGTTCTTC
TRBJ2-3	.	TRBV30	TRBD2	CAWSVLAGVRTDTQYF	TGTGCCTGGAGTGTCCTCGCGGGGGTTCGCACAGATACGCAGTATTTT
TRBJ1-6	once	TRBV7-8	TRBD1	CASSRTGGIYNSPLHF	TGTGCCAGCAGCAGGACAGGGGGAATATATAATTCACCCCTCCACTTT
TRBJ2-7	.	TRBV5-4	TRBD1	CASSLGQGVYEQYF	TGTGCCAGCAGCTTGGGACAGGGGGTCTACGAGCAGTACTTC
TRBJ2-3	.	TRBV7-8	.	CASSPTVGGLSTDTQYF	TGTGCCAGCAGCCCCACCGTAGGGGGTCTTAGCACAGATACGCAGTATTTT
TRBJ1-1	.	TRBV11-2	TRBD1	CASSLGQGTTEAFF	TGTGCCAGCAGCTTAGGACAGGGTACCACTGAAGCTTTCTTT
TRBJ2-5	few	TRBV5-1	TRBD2	CASRAGTSGETQYF	TGCGCCAGCAGAGCGGGGACTAGCGGAGAGACCCAGTACTTC
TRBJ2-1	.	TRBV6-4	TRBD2	CASSDIASGDYNEQFF	TGTGCCAGCAGTGACATAGCTAGCGGGGACTACAATGAGCAGTTCTTC
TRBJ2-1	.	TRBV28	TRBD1	CASSSSGQGLYNEQFF	TGTGCCAGCAGTTCCTCGGGACAGGGGCTCTACAATGAGCAGTTCTTC
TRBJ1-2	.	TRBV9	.	CASSGRDNNYGYTF	TGTGCCAGCAGCGGCCGGGACAATAACTATGGCTACACCTTC
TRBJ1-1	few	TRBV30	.	CAWTGYPMNTEAFF	TGTGCCTGGACAGGCTATCCTATGAACACTGAAGCTTTCTTT
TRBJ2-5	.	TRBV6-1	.	CASSEAGGPSETQYF	TGTGCCAGCAGTGAAGCCGGGGGGCCATCGGAGACCCAGTACTTC
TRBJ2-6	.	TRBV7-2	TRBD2	CASSPRGTSIFGANVLTF	TGTGCCAGCAGCCCTAGGGGGACTAGTATTTTCGGGGCCAACGTCCTGACTTTC
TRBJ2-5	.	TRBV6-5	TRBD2	CASSKSGISSETQYF	TGTGCCAGCAGCAAGAGCGGGATCAGCTCGGAGACCCAGTACTTC
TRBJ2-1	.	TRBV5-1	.	CASSVGASGDQFF	TGCGCCAGCAGCGTAGGGGCCTCGGGGGACCAGTTCTTC
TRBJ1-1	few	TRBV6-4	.	CASSTTSNTEAFF	TGTGCCAGCAGCACGACAAGTAACACTGAAGCTTTCTTT
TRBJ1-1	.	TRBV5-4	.	CASSFGGAVGNTEAFF	TGTGCCAGCAGCTTCGGGGGGGCGGTTGGGAACACTGAAGCTTTCTTT
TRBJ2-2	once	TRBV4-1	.	CASSQGTTKSIPPGELFF	TGCGCCAGCAGCCAAGGGACTACTAAGTCAATCCCTCCCGGGGAGCTGTTTTTT
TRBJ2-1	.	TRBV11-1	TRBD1	CASSPWTGGAGIGEQFF	TGTGCCAGCAGCCCCTGGACAGGGGGGGCGGGGATTGGTGAGCAGTTCTTC
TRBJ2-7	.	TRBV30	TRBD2	CAWSVSSGPYEQYF	TGTGCCTGGAGTGTGTCTAGCGGACCCTACGAGCAGTACTTC
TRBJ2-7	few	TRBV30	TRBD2	CAWSTSGGRSVQYF	TGTGCCTGGAGTACTAGCGGGGGAAGGAGTGTGCAGTACTTC
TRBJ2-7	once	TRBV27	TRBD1	CASSGTGYEQYF	TGTGCCAGCAGTGGGACAGGCTACGAGCAGTACTTC
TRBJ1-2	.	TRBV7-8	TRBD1	CASSPTQGAEGYTF	TGTGCCAGCAGCCCGACACAGGGGGCGGAAGGCTACACCTTC
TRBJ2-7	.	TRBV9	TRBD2	CASSAGTSGRANEQYF	TGTGCCAGCAGCGCCGGGACTAGCGGGAGGGCCAACGAGCAGTACTTC
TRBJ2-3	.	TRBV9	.	CASSAGTRADTQYF	TGTGCCAGCAGCGCTGGGACTCGGGCAGATACGCAGTATTTT
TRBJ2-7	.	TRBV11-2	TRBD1	CASSHHTLDRDEQYF	TGTGCCAGCAGCCACCACACCTTGGACAGGGACGAGCAGTACTTC
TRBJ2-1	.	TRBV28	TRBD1	CASRRQGVHNEQFF	TGTGCCAGCAGACGACAGGGGGTCCACAATGAGCAGTTCTTC
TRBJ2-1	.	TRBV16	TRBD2	CASSQSGGTRLANEQFF	TGTGCCAGCAGCCAATCTGGGGGGACTAGATTAGCGAATGAGCAGTTCTTC
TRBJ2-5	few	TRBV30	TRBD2	CAWTHSGVAGGFQETQYF	TGTGCCTGGACCCATAGCGGGGTAGCGGGGGGTTTTCAAGAGACCCAGTACTTC
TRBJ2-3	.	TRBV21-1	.	CASKAGSTDTQYF	TGTGCCAGCAAAGCGGGTAGCACAGATACGCAGTATTTT
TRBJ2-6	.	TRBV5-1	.	CASSLLVSTGRRGANVLTF	TGCGCCAGCAGCTTGCTCGTTTCGACAGGGAGGAGAGGGGCCAACGTCCTGACTTTC
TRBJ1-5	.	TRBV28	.	CASSGEGVHSNQPQHF	TGTGCCAGCAGTGGGGAAGGGGTTCATAGCAATCAGCCCCAGCATTTT
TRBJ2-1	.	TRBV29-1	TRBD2	CSAQAGGQFF	TGCAGCGCCCAAGCGGGAGGGCAGTTCTTC
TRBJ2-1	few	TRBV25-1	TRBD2	CASSETGGTEQFF	TGTGCCAGCAGTGAAACGGGGGGAACTGAGCAGTTCTTC
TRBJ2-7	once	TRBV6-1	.	CASSTGFEQYF	TGTGCCAGCAGTACAGGGTTCGAGCAGTACTTC
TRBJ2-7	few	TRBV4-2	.	CASSHLRVGVYEQYF	TGTGCCAGCAGCCATCTCCGAGTAGGGGTCTACGAGCAGTACTTC
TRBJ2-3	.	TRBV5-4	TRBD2	CASSLGGGGAGDTQYF	TGTGCCAGCAGCTTGGGCGGCGGGGGGGCTGGAGATACGCAGTATTTT
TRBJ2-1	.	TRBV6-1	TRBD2	CASSVFSGGYNEQFF	TGTGCCAGCAGTGTCTTTAGCGGGGGCTACAATGAGCAGTTCTTC
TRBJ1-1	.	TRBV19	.	CASKQGNTEAFF	TGTGCCAGTAAGCAGGGGAACACTGAAGCTTTCTTT
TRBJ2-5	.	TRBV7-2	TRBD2	CASSLTTSGQETQYF	TGTGCCAGCAGCTTAACTACTAGCGGCCAAGAGACCCAGTACTTC
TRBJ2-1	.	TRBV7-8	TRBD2	CASSPGTSGTGSSYNEQFF	TGTGCCAGCAGTCCCGGGACTAGCGGGACCGGAAGCTCCTACAATGAGCAGTTCTTC
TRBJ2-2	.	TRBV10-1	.	CAVAGNTGELFF	TGCGCCGTGGCAGGGAACACCGGGGAGCTGTTTTTT
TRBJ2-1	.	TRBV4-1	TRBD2	CASRRATSGGLSYNEQFF	TGCGCCAGCAGACGCGCGACTAGCGGGGGGCTCTCCTACAATGAGCAGTTCTTC
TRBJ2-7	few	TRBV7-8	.	CASSDAGRVGSYEQYF	TGTGCCAGCAGCGACGCCGGGCGGGTTGGGTCCTACGAGCAGTACTTC
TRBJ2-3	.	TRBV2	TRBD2	CASSEKGLAGVAQYF	TGTGCCAGCAGTGAGAAGGGACTAGCGGGAGTGGCGCAGTATTTT
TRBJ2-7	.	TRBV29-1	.	CPLSYEQYF	TGCCCCCTTTCCTACGAGCAGTACTTC